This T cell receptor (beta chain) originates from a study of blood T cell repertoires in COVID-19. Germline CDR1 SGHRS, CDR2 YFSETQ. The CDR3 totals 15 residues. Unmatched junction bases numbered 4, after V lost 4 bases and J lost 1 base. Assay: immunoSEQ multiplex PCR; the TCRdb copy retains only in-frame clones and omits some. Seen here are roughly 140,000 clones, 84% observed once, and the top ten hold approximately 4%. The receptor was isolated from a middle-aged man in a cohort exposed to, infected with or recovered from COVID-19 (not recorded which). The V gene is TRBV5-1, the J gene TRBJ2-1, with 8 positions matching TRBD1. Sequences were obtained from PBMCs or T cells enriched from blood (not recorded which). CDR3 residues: CASSPGQGSYNEQFF. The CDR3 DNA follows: TGCGCCAGCAGCCCCGGACAGGGATCCTACAATGAGCAGTTCTTC.